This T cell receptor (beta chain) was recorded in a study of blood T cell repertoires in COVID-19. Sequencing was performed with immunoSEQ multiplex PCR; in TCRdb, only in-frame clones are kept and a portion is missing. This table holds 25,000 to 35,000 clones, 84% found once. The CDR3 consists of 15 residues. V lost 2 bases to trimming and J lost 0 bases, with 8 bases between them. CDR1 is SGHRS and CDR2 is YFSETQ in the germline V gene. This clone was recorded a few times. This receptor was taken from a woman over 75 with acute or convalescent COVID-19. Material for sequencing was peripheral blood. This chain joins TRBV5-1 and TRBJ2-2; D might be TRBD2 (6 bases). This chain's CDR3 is CASSLGGANTGELFF. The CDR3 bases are TGCGCCAGCAGCTTAGGCGGGGCGAACACCGGGGAGCTGTTTTTT.